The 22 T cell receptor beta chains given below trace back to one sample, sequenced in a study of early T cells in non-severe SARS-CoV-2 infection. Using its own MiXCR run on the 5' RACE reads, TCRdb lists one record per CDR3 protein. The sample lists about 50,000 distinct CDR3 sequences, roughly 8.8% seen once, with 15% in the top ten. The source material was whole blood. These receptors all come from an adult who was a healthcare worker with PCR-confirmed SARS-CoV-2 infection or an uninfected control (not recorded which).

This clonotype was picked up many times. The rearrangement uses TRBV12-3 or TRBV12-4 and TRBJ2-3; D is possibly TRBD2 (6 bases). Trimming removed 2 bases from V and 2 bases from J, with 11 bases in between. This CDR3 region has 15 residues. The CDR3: CASSLYGGYTDTQYF. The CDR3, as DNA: TGTGCCAGCAGTTTATACGGAGGGTACACAGATACGCAGTATTTT.

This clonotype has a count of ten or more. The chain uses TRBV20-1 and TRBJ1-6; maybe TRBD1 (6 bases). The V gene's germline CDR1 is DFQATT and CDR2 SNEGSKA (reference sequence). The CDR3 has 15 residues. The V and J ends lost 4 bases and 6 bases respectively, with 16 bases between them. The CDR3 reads CSAKTGGSSNSPLHF. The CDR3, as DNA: TGCAGTGCTAAGACAGGCGGTAGTAGTAATTCACCCCTCCACTTT.

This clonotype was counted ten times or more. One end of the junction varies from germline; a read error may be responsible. CDR3 amino acids: CASREAGVGDTQYF. CDR3 sequence (DNA): TGTGCCAGCAGGGAAGCGGGAGTGGGAGATACGCAGTATTTT. The V call is TRBV6-1, the J call TRBJ2-3; 8 bases match TRBD2. The CDR3 is made up of 14 amino acids. Germline assignment: CDR1 MNHNS and CDR2 SASEGT.

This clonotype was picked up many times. CDR3 DNA sequence: TGTGCCAGCAGTAAAAAGACAGGGGGGCACGAGCAGTACTTC. Translation: CASSKKTGGHEQYF. V and J are TRBV27 and TRBJ2-7; TRBD1 agrees at 9 bases. Losses at the gene ends were 5 bases for V and 5 bases for J; bases not matched to a gene: 7. The CDR3 covers 14 residues. Germline V CDR1 and CDR2: MNHEY, SMNVEV (reference sequence).

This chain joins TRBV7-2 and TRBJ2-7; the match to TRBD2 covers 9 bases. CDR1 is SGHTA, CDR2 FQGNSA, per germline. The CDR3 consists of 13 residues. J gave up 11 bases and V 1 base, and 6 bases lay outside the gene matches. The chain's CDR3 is CASSLVPLAGKYF. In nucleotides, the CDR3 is TGTGCCAGCAGCTTAGTACCCCTAGCGGGGAAGTACTTC.

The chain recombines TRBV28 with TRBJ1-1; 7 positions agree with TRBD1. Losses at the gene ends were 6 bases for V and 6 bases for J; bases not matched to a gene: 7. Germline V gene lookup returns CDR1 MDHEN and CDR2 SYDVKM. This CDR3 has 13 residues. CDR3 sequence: CASRRETGPEAFF. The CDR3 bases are TGTGCCAGCAGGAGAGAGACAGGGCCTGAAGCTTTCTTT. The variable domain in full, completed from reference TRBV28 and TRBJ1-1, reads DVKVTQSSRYLVKRTGEKVFLECVQDMDHENMFWYRQDPGLGLRLIYFSYDVKMKEKGDIPEGYSVSREKKERFSLILESASTNQTSMYLCASRRETGPEAFFGQGTRLTVV.

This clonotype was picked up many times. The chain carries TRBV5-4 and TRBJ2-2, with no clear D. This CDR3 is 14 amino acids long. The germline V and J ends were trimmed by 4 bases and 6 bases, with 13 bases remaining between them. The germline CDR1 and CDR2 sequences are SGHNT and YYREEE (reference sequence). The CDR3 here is CASSQLGSPGELFF. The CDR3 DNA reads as TGTGCCAGCAGCCAGCTAGGGTCCCCCGGGGAGCTGTTTTTT.

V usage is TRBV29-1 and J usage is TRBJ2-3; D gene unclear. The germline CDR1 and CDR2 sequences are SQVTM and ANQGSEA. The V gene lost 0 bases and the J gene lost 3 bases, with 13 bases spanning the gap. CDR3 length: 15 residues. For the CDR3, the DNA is TGCAGCGTTGAAGATCAAGCGCTCCGGACAGATACGCAGTATTTT. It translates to CSVEDQALRTDTQYF.

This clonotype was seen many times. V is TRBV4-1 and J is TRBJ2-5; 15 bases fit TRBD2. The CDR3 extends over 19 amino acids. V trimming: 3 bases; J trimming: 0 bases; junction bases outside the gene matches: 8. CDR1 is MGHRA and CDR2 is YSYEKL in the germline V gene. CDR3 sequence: CASSHPGLAGGPDQETQYF. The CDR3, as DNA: TGCGCCAGCAGCCATCCCGGACTAGCGGGAGGGCCAGACCAAGAGACCCAGTACTTC.

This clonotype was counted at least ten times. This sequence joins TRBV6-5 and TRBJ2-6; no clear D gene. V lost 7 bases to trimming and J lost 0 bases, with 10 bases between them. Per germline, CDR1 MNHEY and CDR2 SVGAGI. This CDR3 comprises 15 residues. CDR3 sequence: CASKRPISGANVLTF. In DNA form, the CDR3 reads TGTGCCAGCAAGAGACCCATCTCTGGGGCCAACGTCCTGACTTTC.

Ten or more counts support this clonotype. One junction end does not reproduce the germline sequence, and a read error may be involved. The CDR3 protein is CSVEETSGSYNEQFF. Written as DNA, the CDR3 is TGCAGCGTAGAAGAGACTAGCGGGAGTTACAATGAGCAGTTCTTC. The V gene is TRBV29-1, the J gene TRBJ2-1; 12 bases agree with TRBD2. Germline CDR1 is SQVTM and CDR2 is ANQGSEA. CDR3 length: 15 amino acids.

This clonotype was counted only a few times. CDR3 loop: CASSLKVIGEQFF. The DNA for the CDR3 is TGTGCCAGCAGTTTAAAGGTGATTGGTGAGCAGTTCTTC. The chain joins TRBV12-3 or TRBV12-4 to TRBJ2-1; the D is unclear. Trimming pared 2 bases from V and 9 bases from J, leaving 11 bases between. The CDR3 totals 13 residues.

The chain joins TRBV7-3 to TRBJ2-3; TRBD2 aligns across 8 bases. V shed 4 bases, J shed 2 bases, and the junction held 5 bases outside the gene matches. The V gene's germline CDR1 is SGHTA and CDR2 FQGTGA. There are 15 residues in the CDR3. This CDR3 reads CASSSYSGNTDTQYF. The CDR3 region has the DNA TGTGCCAGCAGCTCCTATAGCGGGAACACAGATACGCAGTATTTT.

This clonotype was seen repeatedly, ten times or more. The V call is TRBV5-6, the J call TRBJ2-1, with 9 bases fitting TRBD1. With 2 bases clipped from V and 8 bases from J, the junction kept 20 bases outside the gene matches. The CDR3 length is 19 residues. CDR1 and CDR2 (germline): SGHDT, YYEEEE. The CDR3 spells CASSLVDRGFGDIPHEQFF. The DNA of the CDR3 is TGTGCCAGCAGCTTAGTGGACAGGGGATTTGGGGACATCCCCCATGAGCAGTTCTTC.

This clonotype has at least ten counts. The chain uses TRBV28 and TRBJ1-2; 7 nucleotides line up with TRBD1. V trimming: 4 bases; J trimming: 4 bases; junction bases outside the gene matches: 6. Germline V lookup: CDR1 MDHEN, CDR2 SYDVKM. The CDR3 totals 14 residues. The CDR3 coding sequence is TGTGCCAGCAGTTGGACGGGACAGCTCTATGGCTACACCTTC. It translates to CASSWTGQLYGYTF.

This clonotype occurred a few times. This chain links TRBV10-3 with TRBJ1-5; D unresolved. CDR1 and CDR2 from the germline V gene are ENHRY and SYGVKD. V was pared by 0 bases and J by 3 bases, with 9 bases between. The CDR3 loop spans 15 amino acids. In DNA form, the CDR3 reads TGTGCCATCAGTGAGTCGAGGCAGAACAATCAGCCCCAGCATTTT. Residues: CAISESRQNNQPQHF.

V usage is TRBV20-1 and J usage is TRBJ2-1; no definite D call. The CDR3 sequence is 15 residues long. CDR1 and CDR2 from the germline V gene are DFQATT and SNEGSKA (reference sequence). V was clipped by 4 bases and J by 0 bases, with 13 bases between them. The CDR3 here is CSAISGHSSYNEQFF. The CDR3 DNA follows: TGCAGTGCTATTTCCGGTCATAGCTCCTACAATGAGCAGTTCTTC.

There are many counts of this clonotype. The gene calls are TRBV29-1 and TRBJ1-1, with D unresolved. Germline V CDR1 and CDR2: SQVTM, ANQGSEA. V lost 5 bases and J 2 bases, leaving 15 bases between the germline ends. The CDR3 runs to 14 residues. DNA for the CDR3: TGCAGCGTTCGTGGCCAGGCAGCAAACACTGAAGCTTTCTTT. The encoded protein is CSVRGQAANTEAFF.

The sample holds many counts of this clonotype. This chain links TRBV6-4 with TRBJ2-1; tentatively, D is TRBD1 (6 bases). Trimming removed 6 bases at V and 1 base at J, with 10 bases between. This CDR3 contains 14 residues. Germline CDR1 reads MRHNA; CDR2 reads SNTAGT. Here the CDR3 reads CASSADSSYNEQFF. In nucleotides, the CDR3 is TGTGCCAGCAGCGCGGACAGTTCCTACAATGAGCAGTTCTTC.

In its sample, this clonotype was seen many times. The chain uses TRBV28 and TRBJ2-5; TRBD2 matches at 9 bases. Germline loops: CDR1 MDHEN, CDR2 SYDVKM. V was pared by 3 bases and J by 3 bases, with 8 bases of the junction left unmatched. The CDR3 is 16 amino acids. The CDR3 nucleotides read TGTGCCAGCAGTTTTCCCCTTGCGGGAGGGAAAGAGACCCAGTACTTC. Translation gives CASSFPLAGGKETQYF.

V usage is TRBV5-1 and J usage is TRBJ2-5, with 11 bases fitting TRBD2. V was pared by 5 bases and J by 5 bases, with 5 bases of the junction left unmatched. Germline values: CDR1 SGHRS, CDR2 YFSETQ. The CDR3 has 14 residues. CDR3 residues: CASRQLAGGETQYF. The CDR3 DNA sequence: TGCGCCAGCAGGCAGCTAGCGGGAGGTGAGACCCAGTACTTC.

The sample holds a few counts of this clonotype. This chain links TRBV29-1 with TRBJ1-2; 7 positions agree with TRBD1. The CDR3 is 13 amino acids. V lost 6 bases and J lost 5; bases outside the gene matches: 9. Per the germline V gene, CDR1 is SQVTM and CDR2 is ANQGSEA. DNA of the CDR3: TGCAGCGTCCTTGTGGGGACAGCTTATGGCTACACCTTC. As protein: CSVLVGTAYGYTF.